The 15 T cell receptor beta chains in this list originate from one sample, sequenced in a study of T cells in Graves' hyperthyroidism and ophthalmopathy (dated by TCRdb to the late 2010s). Library preparation employed multiplex PCR. The instrument was an Illumina HiSeq 2000. The TCR beta CDR3 regions were amplified from RNA transcripts. For the first round of RT-PCR on the TCR CDR3, the HTBI primer set was used together with the Qiagen OneStep RT-PCR kit. TCRdb reran the public reads through fastp at Q25 and MiXCR, keeping productive beta chains. CDR3 protein duplicates are merged, each entry listing the most common genes and DNA. This sample gives fewer than 650,000 distinct CDR3 sequences in total; around 15% of them show up just once. The ten largest clones take up over 11% of the sample. The sample comprised blood. The receptors come from a woman between 40 and 55 years old with Graves' hyperthyroidism.

Notes on this clonotype: A much larger clone sits a single nucleotide away, making a read error possible. This sequence joins TRBV3-1 and TRBJ1-3; D uncertain. The germline gives CDR1 LGHDT, CDR2 YNNKEL (reference sequence). The CDR3 loop spans 12 amino acids. CDR3 sequence: CASNQVNVPIYF. The CDR3 bases are TGTGCCAGCAACCAAGTCAACGTCCCCATATATTTT.

The V call is TRBV25-1, the J call TRBJ2-1; 9 nucleotides line up with TRBD2. The CDR3 extends over 16 amino acids. Germline CDR1 MGHDK, CDR2 SYGVNS. Trimming cost V 8 bases and J 4 bases; bases outside gene matches: 12. CDR3 sequence (DNA): TGTGCCAGCTCCTTCGGAAGCGGGAGGTTGTACAATGAGCAGTTCTTC. Amino acids: CASSFGSGRLYNEQFF. Variable domain in full (rest from reference TRBV25-1 and TRBJ2-1): EADIYQTPRYLVIGTGKKITLECSQTMGHDKMYWYQQDPGMELHLIHYSYGVNSTEKGDLSSESTVSRIRTEHFPLTLESARPSHTSQYLCASSFGSGRLYNEQFFGPGTRLTVL.

In its sample, this clonotype was seen a few times. The chain employs TRBV28 and TRBJ2-5; D might be TRBD2 (6 bases). Per the germline V gene, CDR1 is MDHEN and CDR2 is SYDVKM. The CDR3 loop spans 14 amino acids. V dropped 4 bases and J dropped 4 bases, with 13 bases sitting between them. CDR3 nucleotide sequence: TGTGCCAGCAGTTCAGGCGGGGCGAGAGAGACCCAGTACTTC. Protein product: CASSSGGARETQYF. Based on the CDR3 plus reference TRBV28 and TRBJ2-5, the full variable domain is DVKVTQSSRYLVKRTGEKVFLECVQDMDHENMFWYRQDPGLGLRLIYFSYDVKMKEKGDIPEGYSVSREKKERFSLILESASTNQTSMYLCASSSGGARETQYFGPGTRLLVL.

This clonotype was seen more than once but under ten times. The chain couples TRBV4-2 to TRBJ2-7; maybe TRBD2 (5 bases). The length of the CDR3 is 13 residues. Germline CDR1 and CDR2: LGHNA and YNFKEQ. Trimming shortened V by 2 bases and J by 5 bases, and 10 bases separated the two germline ends. The CDR3 loop is CASSQREGNEQYF. The CDR3 nucleotides are TGTGCCAGCAGCCAACGCGAGGGAAACGAGCAGTACTTC.

The J gene is TRBJ2-5, the V gene TRBV28; 8 nucleotides line up with TRBD1. J gave up 3 bases and V 1 base, and 4 bases lay outside the gene matches. Germline V gene data show CDR1 as MDHEN and CDR2 as SYDVKM. This CDR3 comprises 15 residues. The CDR3 region has the DNA TGTGCCAGCAGTTTATACCCGGACAGGGAAGAGACCCAGTACTTC. This sequence encodes CASSLYPDREETQYF. Full variable domain (rest looked up from reference TRBV28 and TRBJ2-5): DVKVTQSSRYLVKRTGEKVFLECVQDMDHENMFWYRQDPGLGLRLIYFSYDVKMKEKGDIPEGYSVSREKKERFSLILESASTNQTSMYLCASSLYPDREETQYFGPGTRLLVL.

This clonotype was observed at least ten times. The gene calls are TRBV5-1 and TRBJ1-1; 11 nucleotides agree with TRBD1. The V gene's germline CDR1 is SGHRS and CDR2 YFSETQ. The CDR3 length is 17 residues. V lost 3 bases, J lost 3 bases, and 10 bases stayed unmatched. The CDR3 coding sequence is TGCGCCAGCAGCTCCCCGGGACAGGGGGAATCCGACACTGAAGCTTTCTTT. Translated, it gives CASSSPGQGESDTEAFF.

The V and J genes are TRBV14 and TRBJ2-1; weak D call: TRBD1 (5 bases). Deletions cut 1 base from V and 7 bases from J, with 17 bases between. From germline, CDR1 is SGHDN and CDR2 FVKESK. This CDR3 spans 16 amino acids. The CDR3 nucleotides read TGTGCCAGCAGCCAAGGGGCAGGGTATTATTTAAATGAGCAGTTCTTC. Translation: CASSQGAGYYLNEQFF.

V usage is TRBV7-2 and J usage is TRBJ2-7; D may be TRBD1 (6 bases). Looked up from germline, CDR1 is SGHTA and CDR2 is FQGNSA. The V end lost 7 bases, the J end lost 0 bases, and 10 bases lay between the germline ends. The length of the CDR3 is 13 residues. CDR3 amino acids: CASIRDNSYEQYF. The CDR3 DNA reads as TGTGCCAGCATCCGGGACAACTCCTACGAGCAGTACTTC. Based on the CDR3 plus reference TRBV7-2 and TRBJ2-7, the full variable domain is GAGVSQSPSNKVTEKGKDVELRCDPISGHTALYWYRQSLGQGLEFLIYFQGNSAPDKSGLPSDRFSAERTGGSVSTLTIQRTQQEDSAVYLCASIRDNSYEQYFGPGTRLTVT.

This clonotype has a count of ten or more. The V gene is TRBV11-2, the J gene TRBJ2-5; 7 nucleotides agree with TRBD2. CDR1 SGHAT and CDR2 FQNNGV come from the germline V gene. The CDR3 covers 15 residues. V shed 5 bases, J shed 2 bases, and the junction held 8 bases outside the gene matches. The CDR3 nucleotides read TGTGCCAGCAGCCCCCCCCTAGCGGAACAAGAGACCCAGTACTTC. This gives the protein CASSPPLAEQETQYF. Complete variable domain (other parts from reference TRBV11-2 and TRBJ2-5): EAGVAQSPRYKIIEKRQSVAFWCNPISGHATLYWYQQILGQGPKLLIQFQNNGVVDDSQLPKDRFSAERLKGVDSTLKIQPAKLEDSAVYLCASSPPLAEQETQYFGPGTRLLVL.

The chain is built from TRBV19 and TRBJ2-5; perhaps TRBD2 as D (5 bases). Trimming removed 3 bases from V and 5 bases from J, with 10 bases in between. This CDR3 comprises 13 residues. Per the germline V gene, CDR1 is LNHDA and CDR2 is SQIVND (reference sequence). The chain's CDR3 is CASSMPGIETQYF. The CDR3 region has the DNA TGTGCCAGTAGTATGCCGGGGATTGAGACCCAGTACTTC.

The genes are TRBV4-1 and TRBJ1-5; D remains ambiguous. The CDR3 contains 15 residues. Germline CDR1 reads MGHRA; CDR2 reads YSYEKL. The V end lost 0 bases, the J end lost 3 bases, and 9 bases lay between the germline ends. The DNA for the CDR3 is TGCGCCAGCAGCCAAGATTCAGAGAACAATCAGCCCCAGCATTTT. This gives the protein CASSQDSENNQPQHF.

This clonotype was detected a few times. The rearrangement uses TRBV6-2 or TRBV6-3 and TRBJ2-7; 7 positions match TRBD1. J gave up 2 bases and V 4 bases, and 8 bases lay outside the gene matches. CDR3 length: 15 amino acids. The germline gives CDR1 MNHEY, CDR2 SVGEGT. CDR3 DNA: TGTGCCAGCAGTTCCTCGACAGGGAGTACCTACGAGCAGTACTTC. Its protein product is CASSSSTGSTYEQYF.

In regard to this clonotype: A clone one base away is much larger, so this may be a read error. The chain recombines TRBV29-1 with TRBJ1-1; D perhaps matches TRBD1 (6 bases). Germline V gene lookup returns CDR1 SQVTM and CDR2 ANQGSEA. This CDR3 spans 12 amino acids. V lost 2 bases to trimming and J lost 6 bases, with 10 bases between them. CDR3 sequence reads: CSVELGASEAFF. The CDR3, as DNA: TGCAGCGTTGAATTGGGGGCTTCTGAAGCTTTCTTT.

The sample holds many counts of this clonotype. This chain links TRBV18 with TRBJ2-5; no firm D call. Germline V CDR1 and CDR2: KGHSH, LQKENI. The CDR3 covers 12 residues. The V gene lost 5 bases and the J gene lost 7 bases, with 11 bases spanning the gap. The CDR3 region is CASSYASGTQYF. Here the CDR3 DNA reads TGTGCCAGCTCATACGCGAGTGGGACCCAGTACTTC.

Worth noting for this clonotype: This clone may be a read error of a much larger clone one base away. The V gene is TRBV28, the J gene TRBJ2-2; no reliable D call. The CDR3 loop spans 17 amino acids. Per germline, CDR1 MDHEN and CDR2 SYDVKM. The CDR3 spells CAGSLPVRLKLSGELFF. The CDR3 nucleotides read TGTGCCGGCAGTTTACCCGTCCGGTTAAAATTATCCGGGGAGCTGTTTTTT. Full variable domain (outside the CDR3, taken from reference TRBV28 and TRBJ2-2): DVKVTQSSRYLVKRTGEKVFLECVQDMDHENMFWYRQDPGLGLRLIYFSYDVKMKEKGDIPEGYSVSREKKERFSLILESASTNQTSMYLCAGSLPVRLKLSGELFFGEGSRLTVL.